These 6 T cell receptor beta chains were all obtained from the same sample, sequenced in a study of CD4 T cells in relation to SARS-CoV-2 and coronaviruses. The antigens for these receptors are not known. Data came from immunoSEQ multiplex PCR; TCRdb stores just in-frame clones and leaves some out. Of about 36,000 clones in the sample, 65% to 80% are singletons; the top ten hold just over 20%. Sequencing used memory CD4+ T cells from PBMCs, cultured in vitro. All receptors derive from an adult with COVID-19.

The genes are TRBV25-1 and TRBJ2-3; 7 bases match TRBD1. Per the germline V gene, CDR1 is MGHDK and CDR2 is SYGVNS. The CDR3 loop spans 15 amino acids. Unmatched junction bases numbered 9, after V lost 3 bases and J lost 6 bases. The CDR3 here is CASSDRQGHGDTQYF. For the CDR3, the DNA is TGTGCCAGCAGTGATCGACAGGGCCACGGCGATACGCAGTATTTT.

The chain recombines TRBV24-1 with TRBJ2-5; TRBD2 aligns across 13 bases. This CDR3 comprises 17 residues. With V trimmed by 3 bases and J by 5 bases, 8 bases remained unmatched. The V gene's germline CDR1 is KGHDR and CDR2 SFDVKD. The CDR3 here is CATSDPRTSGSLETQYF. Written as DNA, the CDR3 is TGTGCCACCAGTGATCCCCGGACTAGCGGGAGTTTGGAGACCCAGTACTTC.

The V call is TRBV5-1, the J call TRBJ2-7; possible D gene TRBD2, 5 bases. Trimming pared 1 base from V and 5 bases from J, leaving 10 bases between. This CDR3 spans 13 amino acids. The germline V gene encodes CDR1 SGHRS and CDR2 YFSETQ. CDR3 in amino acids: CASSLTYGNEQYF. CDR3 bases: TGCGCCAGCAGCTTGACGTACGGGAACGAGCAGTACTTC. The whole variable domain, filled in from reference TRBV5-1 and TRBJ2-7, reads KAGVTQTPRYLIKTRGQQVTLSCSPISGHRSVSWYQQTPGQGLQFLFEYFSETQRNKGNFPGRFSGRQFSNSRSEMNVSTLELGDSALYLCASSLTYGNEQYFGPGTRLTVT.

This chain links TRBV9 with TRBJ2-3, with TRBD1 identical over 11 bases. The germline V gene encodes CDR1 SGDLS and CDR2 YYNGEE. This CDR3 has 15 amino acids. After removal of 3 bases from V and 3 bases from J, the junction contained 3 bases not matched to a gene. DNA of the CDR3: TGTGCCAGCAGCGCCGGGACAGGGGGGACAGATACGCAGTATTTT. The encoded protein is CASSAGTGGTDTQYF.

The chain's CDR3 is CASSERQGEGTEAFF. CDR3 in DNA: TGTGCCAGCAGTGAGAGACAGGGGGAAGGCACTGAAGCTTTCTTT. The gene calls are TRBV2 and TRBJ1-1, with TRBD1 matching over 9 bases. This CDR3 spans 15 amino acids. Germline loops: CDR1 SNHLY, CDR2 FYNNEI. V lost 3 bases, J lost 4 bases, and 6 bases stayed unmatched.

V usage is TRBV6-5 and J usage is TRBJ1-1; D is uncertain. This CDR3 is built from 13 residues. V was trimmed by 5 bases and J by 1 base, leaving 8 bases between them. CDR1 MNHEY and CDR2 SVGAGI come from the germline V gene. The CDR3 sequence is CASSTWENTEAFF. CDR3 in DNA: TGTGCCAGCAGTACATGGGAGAACACTGAAGCTTTCTTT.